Listed below are T cell receptor beta chains from one sample, sequenced in a study of T cell changes during pregnancy in multiple sclerosis. Assay: immunoSEQ multiplex PCR; the TCRdb copy retains only in-frame clones and omits some. Altogether about 17,000 clones are present, over 80% being singletons, with the ten largest covering 13%. Sample: CD8+ T cells from peripheral blood mononuclear cells, taken in the third trimester of pregnancy. The receptor set was obtained from a female donor in good health, enrolled as a control in a pregnancy study. CDR3s include the opening cysteine and the closing phenylalanine or tryptophan. D genes are given only for firm matches. Rows give clone size only sometimes, using once, few, many, or a class for an expanded clone.

cdr3_nt	cdr3_aa	clone_size	v_call	j_call	d_call
TGTGCCAGCAGCTCAGGGGATTGGGACACCATATATTTT	CASSSGDWDTIYF	.	TRBV2	TRBJ1-3	.
TGTGCCAGCAGTGAACCCCCGGTAAGAGGGTACGAGCAGTACTTC	CASSEPPVRGYEQYF	few	TRBV2	TRBJ2-7	.
TGTGCCTGGAGTAATCCCGGTAGTGGCTACACCTTC	CAWSNPGSGYTF	.	TRBV30	TRBJ1-2	.
TGTGCCAGTAGGCGGAGAGTACACTACACAGATACGCAGTATTTT	CASRRRVHYTDTQYF	once	TRBV19	TRBJ2-3	.
TGTGCCAGCAGCTTAGGCGGGGGCTCTGGGGCCAACGTCCTGACTTTC	CASSLGGGSGANVLTF	.	TRBV13	TRBJ2-6	.
TGTGCCTCCCGAATCACAGGGGGGACTGAAGCTTTCTTT	CASRITGGTEAFF	.	TRBV30	TRBJ1-1	TRBD1
TGTGCCAGCAGCGAACACTACGAGCAGTACTTC	CASSEHYEQYF	.	TRBV11-1	TRBJ2-7	.
TGTGCCAGCAGCCGCGGACAGGGATTATCCGGGGAGCTGTTTTTT	CASSRGQGLSGELFF	.	TRBV13	TRBJ2-2	TRBD1
TGTGCCAGCAGCGCCGGTCCGGGGACTGAAGCTTTCTTT	CASSAGPGTEAFF	few	TRBV7-9	TRBJ1-1	.
TGTGCCAGCAGCTTCGGACTATACAATGAGCAGTTCTTC	CASSFGLYNEQFF	few	TRBV7-6	TRBJ2-1	.
TGTGCCAGCAGCCAAGGAAATCAGGGATCAGATACGCAGTATTTT	CASSQGNQGSDTQYF	.	TRBV4-2	TRBJ2-3	.
TGTGCCAGCATCCCCCACATTGCTTACAATGAGCAGTTCTTC	CASIPHIAYNEQFF	once	TRBV7-9	TRBJ2-1	.
TGTGCCAGCAGCAAAGTCGGGGGGGCCGAGCAGTACTTC	CASSKVGGAEQYF	.	TRBV21-1	TRBJ2-7	.
TGCGCCAGCAGCTTGGAGGGACACAAGAACACTGAAGCTTTCTTT	CASSLEGHKNTEAFF	few	TRBV5-1	TRBJ1-1	.
TGCAGCGGCCAGGACAGGGGGCTGAACACTGAAGCTTTCTTT	CSGQDRGLNTEAFF	.	TRBV29-1	TRBJ1-1	TRBD1
TGCGCCAGCAGCCAAGGGCAAGCGGAACCCACAGATACGCAGTATTTT	CASSQGQAEPTDTQYF	.	TRBV4-3	TRBJ2-3	.
TGTGCCAGCAGCACTCCGCGGGAGGGGATCTATGGCTACACCTTC	CASSTPREGIYGYTF	.	TRBV5-6	TRBJ1-2	.
TGTGCTAGCAGCTTAGGCGGGAACACCGGGGAGCTGTTTTTT	CASSLGGNTGELFF	once	TRBV7-7	TRBJ2-2	.
TGCGCCAGCAGCTTGGCCGTGACTAGCGGGAGGGCCGGAAATGAGCAGTTCTTC	CASSLAVTSGRAGNEQFF	.	TRBV5-1	TRBJ2-1	TRBD2
TGTGCCAGTAGTAATCCATTCGATACGACAGTACCCCACAATGAGCAGTTCTTC	CASSNPFDTTVPHNEQFF	.	TRBV19	TRBJ2-1	.
TGTGCCAGCAGCTACGGACAGGCCTACGAGCAGTACTTC	CASSYGQAYEQYF	.	TRBV5-4	TRBJ2-7	TRBD1
TGCGCCAGCAGCCAAGCAGGGATGAACACTGAAGCTTTCTTT	CASSQAGMNTEAFF	.	TRBV4-3	TRBJ1-1	.
TGTGCCAGTAGTTCTATTTCAGGGCTTTCCTACGAGCAGTACTTC	CASSSISGLSYEQYF	.	TRBV19	TRBJ2-7	.
TGTGAAACCAGGGACAGATACACCGGGGAGCTGTTTTTT	CETRDRYTGELFF	.	TRBV7-8	TRBJ2-2	TRBD1
TGTGCCAGCAGCTGGGGGGTGACCTACGAGCAGTACTTC	CASSWGVTYEQYF	.	TRBV5-6	TRBJ2-7	.
TGTGCCAGTAGTAGGAAGACTAGTGGATCCTACAATGAGCAGTTCTTC	CASSRKTSGSYNEQFF	.	TRBV19	TRBJ2-1	.
TGTGCCATCAGTGACGCGGGATGGAGTTCACCCCTCCACTTT	CAISDAGWSSPLHF	.	TRBV10-3	TRBJ1-6	.
TGCGCCAGCAGCCAACCCCAACAGGGTTCTTTAGGCAATGAGCAGTTCTTC	CASSQPQQGSLGNEQFF	.	TRBV4-1	TRBJ2-1	.
TGTGCCAGCAGCATAAAGCTTCGAACGTGGCAGTTCTTC	CASSIKLRTWQFF	few	TRBV28	TRBJ2-1	.
TGTGCCTGGAGTGACAACGAGCAGTACTTC	CAWSDNEQYF	once	TRBV30	TRBJ2-7	.
TGTGCCAGTAGTATTAGGGAGGAGGGAGGCACTGAAGCTTTCTTT	CASSIREEGGTEAFF	many	TRBV19	TRBJ1-1	.
TGTGCCAGCAGTTACTCGATCGGTAACACCATATATTTT	CASSYSIGNTIYF	.	TRBV6-5	TRBJ1-3	.